This is a list of T cell receptor beta chains from one sample in a study of beta chain features in type 1 diabetes. Assay: immunoSEQ multiplex PCR; the TCRdb copy retains only in-frame clones and omits some. The table records around 310,000 clones, roughly 14% of them present only once. What was sequenced was naive CD4+ T cells from blood. These receptors came from a woman aged 18-29 years with type 1 diabetes. CDR3s include the opening cysteine and the closing phenylalanine or tryptophan. The order of the fields is V gene, clone size, CDR3 protein. For some rows the clone size is stated as once, few or many, or as a class when expanded; others skip it.

v_gene: TRBV2; abundance: .; CDR3aa: CASSPGQGAPYEQYF
v_gene: TRBV11-2; abundance: few; CDR3aa: CASSYGLAGVSTYNEQFF
v_gene: TRBV4-2; abundance: .; CDR3aa: CASWGITGRGNQPQHF
v_gene: TRBV5-1; abundance: .; CDR3aa: CASSLVMSGRDTSYNEQFF
v_gene: TRBV25-1; abundance: .; CDR3aa: CASSAQGTDTQYF
v_gene: TRBV29-1; abundance: few; CDR3aa: CSVDRAGGGEQYF
v_gene: TRBV30; abundance: .; CDR3aa: CAWTRNEQFF
v_gene: TRBV7-7; abundance: few; CDR3aa: CASPGGPSTDTQYF
v_gene: TRBV25-1; abundance: .; CDR3aa: CASSETTRGLNYGYTF
v_gene: TRBV27; abundance: .; CDR3aa: CASSWTQGARGYTF
v_gene: TRBV7-2; abundance: .; CDR3aa: CASLLGGSSYNEQFF
v_gene: TRBV9; abundance: few; CDR3aa: CASSMRTSGVYNEQFF
v_gene: TRBV10-3; abundance: .; CDR3aa: CAISSGTSGGSYNEQFF
v_gene: TRBV5-1; abundance: few; CDR3aa: CASSSRGGSTDTQYF
v_gene: TRBV7-9; abundance: .; CDR3aa: CASSLKGREAHEQYF
v_gene: TRBV4-1; abundance: .; CDR3aa: CASSQVPGAVYNEQFF
v_gene: TRBV11-2; abundance: .; CDR3aa: CASSLGLAGAGRYNEQFF
v_gene: TRBV28; abundance: few; CDR3aa: CASITGTTPGTQYF
v_gene: TRBV5-1; abundance: few; CDR3aa: CASSPRGRENYGYTF
v_gene: TRBV29-1; abundance: .; CDR3aa: CSVARTSGANYGYTF
v_gene: TRBV29-1; abundance: few; CDR3aa: CSVRLAGIGELFF
v_gene: TRBV19; abundance: .; CDR3aa: CARRRGTGVAPRSSGANVLTF
v_gene: TRBV10-3; abundance: .; CDR3aa: CAISGTGKQETQYF
v_gene: TRBV5-1; abundance: few; CDR3aa: CASSFRVTDTQYF
v_gene: TRBV18; abundance: .; CDR3aa: CASSPRTGGITGELFF
v_gene: TRBV9; abundance: .; CDR3aa: CASSVDEAGKTQYF
v_gene: TRBV7-2; abundance: .; CDR3aa: CASSQYSGRSTGELFF
v_gene: TRBV5-1; abundance: .; CDR3aa: CASSVDFTDTQYF
v_gene: TRBV6-5; abundance: few; CDR3aa: CASSYRGTSGDTQYF
v_gene: TRBV12-5; abundance: few; CDR3aa: CASGLNGGLWTSGRGNEQFF
v_gene: TRBV5-1; abundance: .; CDR3aa: CASSRTVTGGATYEQYF
v_gene: TRBV10-3; abundance: .; CDR3aa: CAISASGSTDTQYF
v_gene: TRBV6-6; abundance: .; CDR3aa: CASRGQGSEQYF
v_gene: TRBV18; abundance: .; CDR3aa: CASSPTTSGIISYNEQFF
v_gene: TRBV5-1; abundance: .; CDR3aa: CASSLRPQGENTEAFF
v_gene: TRBV4-3; abundance: few; CDR3aa: CASSQEGPGWGQGVQFF
v_gene: TRBV2; abundance: .; CDR3aa: CASMLDRGPYGYTF
v_gene: TRBV25-1; abundance: few; CDR3aa: CASSVPGSHTEAFF
v_gene: TRBV2; abundance: few; CDR3aa: CASGQGRNQPQHF
v_gene: TRBV2; abundance: .; CDR3aa: CASIVTDTQYF
v_gene: TRBV18; abundance: few; CDR3aa: CASSPGSSSSSYNEQFF
v_gene: TRBV5-1; abundance: few; CDR3aa: CASSSAGNSGANVLTF
v_gene: TRBV5-4; abundance: .; CDR3aa: CASSSGLAGVDTQYF
v_gene: TRBV5-4; abundance: .; CDR3aa: CASSLGSSGASYEQYF
v_gene: TRBV15; abundance: .; CDR3aa: CATSRHQGAGNTIYF
v_gene: TRBV30; abundance: .; CDR3aa: CAWSPNRGPGFF
v_gene: TRBV19; abundance: .; CDR3aa: CASQDRGGKNTEAFF
v_gene: TRBV20-1; abundance: .; CDR3aa: CSASGVATQYF
v_gene: TRBV7-2; abundance: .; CDR3aa: CASSSLSYEQYF
v_gene: TRBV29-1; abundance: few; CDR3aa: CSVQTGGTGELFF
v_gene: TRBV7-9; abundance: .; CDR3aa: CASSAGRGQTNEKLFF
v_gene: TRBV29-1; abundance: many; CDR3aa: CSVGLSADTQYF
v_gene: TRBV30; abundance: .; CDR3aa: CAWILNSYNEQFF
v_gene: TRBV7-9; abundance: .; CDR3aa: CASSRLVAEQFF
v_gene: TRBV28; abundance: .; CDR3aa: CASKPAGATDTQYF
v_gene: TRBV16; abundance: few; CDR3aa: CASSQPGTSGRARQFF
v_gene: TRBV20-1; abundance: .; CDR3aa: CSAGPGTLEYF
v_gene: TRBV30; abundance: .; CDR3aa: CAWRPKGTRGGPQHF
v_gene: TRBV5-1; abundance: .; CDR3aa: CASSLRQGNTGELFF
v_gene: TRBV6-6; abundance: few; CDR3aa: CASRRTSGSFGELFF